The T cell receptor (beta chain) under discussion was sequenced for a study of shared clonotypes between healthy human individuals. The study's findings and limits: Clonotypes not shared had lower generation probabilities than those common to all four donors.

Sequenced by immunoSEQ multiplex PCR; TCRdb stores in-frame clones only, minus some. This sample has about 380,000 clones; about 97% occur once, and the top ten carry 0.32%. Germline V gene lookup returns CDR1 MDHEN and CDR2 SYDVKM. CDR3 length: 15 amino acids. The ends were cut back, 6 bases at V and 6 bases at J, with 18 bases in the middle. A note on this clone: Its antigen is still unknown.

This sequence joins TRBV28 and TRBJ1-5; TRBD1 is a possible D gene (6 bases). The clonotype was recovered from a man aged 30 to 45 in good health. Input material: memory CD8+ T cells sorted from blood. Subset indicated: CD45RO+ cells pooled with CCR7-negative TemRA cells. CDR3 loop: CASRPQGGVVQPQHF. CDR3 in DNA: TGTGCCAGCAGACCACAGGGCGGTGTAGTTCAGCCCCAGCATTTT. Supplemented by reference TRBV28 and TRBJ1-5, the full variable domain reads DVKVTQSSRYLVKRTGEKVFLECVQDMDHENMFWYRQDPGLGLRLIYFSYDVKMKEKGDIPEGYSVSREKKERFSLILESASTNQTSMYLCASRPQGGVVQPQHFGDGTRLSIL.